The clone carrying this T cell receptor (beta chain) was seen many times. One end of the junction varies from germline; a read error may be responsible. This specimen belongs to a study of neurological immune-mediated disorders. TCRdb reprocessed the 5' RACE reads with MiXCR, giving one entry per CDR3 protein. The sample includes fewer than 30,000 distinct CDR3 sequences, about 6.3% of them seen just once. The germline V gene has CDR1 MNHEY and CDR2 SMNVEV (reference sequence). The CDR3 has 15 amino acids. The chain couples TRBV27 to TRBJ2-7, with D possibly being TRBD1 (5 bases). This clonotype was sampled from a woman aged 40 to 50 in good health. The specimen was PBMCs. CDR3 loop: CASSISGMDIYEQYF. As DNA, the CDR3 is TGTGCCAGCAGTATATCAGGGATGGACATCTACGAGCAGTACTTC.